These 3 T cell receptor beta chains originate from one sample sequenced in a study of T cell responses to AZD1222 COVID-19 vaccine. Sequencing used immunoSEQ multiplex PCR; TCRdb keeps in-frame clones, though not all of them. The profile shows around 120,000 clones, 75% to 85% of them singletons. This specimen consisted of peripheral blood, obtained 28 days after the second AZD1222 dose. These receptor sequences come from an adult who received the AZD1222 COVID-19 vaccine.

V usage is TRBV20-1 and J usage is TRBJ2-1; unclear D gene. The CDR3 totals 11 residues. Trimming removed 6 bases from V and 4 bases from J, with 7 bases in between. Germline lookup yields CDR1 DFQATT and CDR2 SNEGSKA (reference sequence). In nucleotides, the CDR3 is TGCAGTGCCCTTATTTACAATGAGCAGTTCTTC. It yields the protein CSALIYNEQFF.

The rearrangement links TRBV7-2 to TRBJ2-3; no definite D call. V was pared by 1 base and J by 1 base, with 3 bases between. This CDR3 is built from 13 residues. Germline CDR1 and CDR2: SGHTA and FQGNSA. This CDR3 reads CASSLGGTDTQYF. The CDR3 region has the DNA TGTGCCAGCAGCTTAGGTGGCACAGATACGCAGTATTTT.

The gene calls are TRBV14 and TRBJ1-6; D not certain. The germline V gene encodes CDR1 SGHDN and CDR2 FVKESK. The CDR3 sequence is 15 residues long. Trimming took 0 bases from V and 3 from J, leaving 6 bases between them. The CDR3 spells CASSQDLLYNSPLHF. The CDR3 nucleotides are TGTGCCAGCAGCCAAGATCTTCTCTATAATTCACCCCTCCACTTT.